This TCR beta chain was sequenced during a study of regulatory T cells in long-lasting Graves disease. Time point noted: newly diagnosed GD, antithyroid drugs for less than 3 months. Researchers made the TCR library from RNA that was extracted from PBMCs. V trimming: 6 bases; J trimming: 6 bases; junction bases outside the gene matches: 3. The CDR3 covers 14 residues. Germline-derived CDR1 and CDR2 are DFQATT and SNEGSKA (reference sequence). Building of the TCR beta libraries involved iRepertoire HTBI primers and Arm-PCR of CDR3 regions. TCRdb passed the multiplex PCR reads through MiXCR, listing each CDR3 protein once. The sample has 510,000 or so distinct CDR3 sequences, around 12% seen once; the top ten hold roughly 8.2%. In addition, the sample was reused for a study of T cells in Graves' hyperthyroidism and ophthalmopathy.

This chain uses TRBV20-1 with TRBJ2-4, with 15 bases aligning to TRBD2. Sequenced here: peripheral blood mononuclear cells (PBMCs), sampled at new diagnosis, from a patient treated with antithyroid drugs. This clonotype originated in a woman younger than 45 with Graves disease. In DNA form, the CDR3 reads TGCAGTGCCCAGGGACTAGCGGGAGGAAACATTCAGTACTTC. Translating it yields CSAQGLAGGNIQYF.